Below are 12 T cell receptor beta chains sequenced from a single sample in a study of monozygotic twins with inflammatory bowel disease. TCRdb re-called the 5' RACE reads; one entry per CDR3 protein, DNA not given. The table gives about 210,000 distinct CDR3 sequences; the top ten clones make up roughly 1.7% of it. Sequencing used blood. The receptors derive from a human donor with ulcerative colitis or Crohn's disease, or a healthy co-twin of an affected twin (not recorded which).

The CDR3 sequence: CASSAGGAMTVEQYF. The chain links TRBV5-4 to TRBJ2-7; TCRdb calls TRBD2, which cannot be checked without DNA. This CDR3 region has 15 residues. The germline V gene has CDR1 SGHNT and CDR2 YYREEE (reference sequence).

The chain is built from TRBV20-1 and TRBJ2-3. The germline gives CDR1 DFQATT, CDR2 SNEGSKA (reference sequence). The CDR3 sequence is 13 residues long. The CDR3 protein is CSAPIEGTDTQYF.

V and J are TRBV5-1 and TRBJ1-1; no DNA is available, so the TRBD1 call from TCRdb remains unchecked. From germline, CDR1 is SGHRS and CDR2 YFSETQ. There are 11 residues in the CDR3. The CDR3 loop is CASSPGQEAFF.

The rearrangement uses TRBV5-1 and TRBJ2-7; TCRdb designates TRBD2, a call that cannot be tested without DNA. The length of the CDR3 is 14 residues. The germline gives CDR1 SGHRS, CDR2 YFSETQ. CDR3 in amino acids: CASSIATDSYEQYF.

The chain carries TRBV12-3 or TRBV12-4 and TRBJ1-1; TCRdb lists TRBD1, though no DNA is available to test this call. The length of the CDR3 is 14 residues. The CDR3 protein is CASSRTGANTEAFF.

The gene calls are TRBV20-1 and TRBJ2-7. The CDR3 loop spans 14 amino acids. Germline assignment: CDR1 DFQATT and CDR2 SNEGSKA (reference sequence). The CDR3 loop is CSARDGGGAYEQYF.

This sequence joins TRBV18 and TRBJ2-5. The CDR3 runs 14 residues. The V gene's germline CDR1 is KGHSH and CDR2 LQKENI. CDR3 in amino acids: CASSPRDNQETQYF.

CDR3 in amino acids: CASISSRNFQETQYF. The chain couples TRBV7-2 to TRBJ2-5. CDR1 and CDR2 (germline): SGHTA, FQGNSA. This CDR3 has 15 amino acids.

The chain recombines TRBV3-1 with TRBJ2-1; the TCRdb D gene call, TRBD2, has no DNA to confirm it. The CDR3 is 20 residues long. CDR1 is LGHDT, CDR2 YNNKEL, per germline (reference sequence). CDR3 in amino acids: CASSSRTSGGVRRIYNEQFF.

The rearrangement uses TRBV4-1 and TRBJ1-1. This CDR3 has 11 residues. Germline CDR1 reads MGHRA; CDR2 reads YSYEKL. CDR3 residues: CASSASGEAFF.

CDR3: CASSPGTARNQPQHF. The J gene is TRBJ1-5, the V gene TRBV5-1; as DNA is missing, the TRBD1 call by TCRdb cannot be tested. There are 15 residues in the CDR3. The germline CDR1 and CDR2 sequences are SGHRS and YFSETQ.

The rearrangement uses TRBV5-6 and TRBJ2-1; TCRdb outputs TRBD1, but without DNA this stays unchecked. The CDR3 sequence is 16 residues long. Germline values: CDR1 SGHDT, CDR2 YYEEEE. CDR3 in amino acids: CASSFNRGGVYNEQFF.